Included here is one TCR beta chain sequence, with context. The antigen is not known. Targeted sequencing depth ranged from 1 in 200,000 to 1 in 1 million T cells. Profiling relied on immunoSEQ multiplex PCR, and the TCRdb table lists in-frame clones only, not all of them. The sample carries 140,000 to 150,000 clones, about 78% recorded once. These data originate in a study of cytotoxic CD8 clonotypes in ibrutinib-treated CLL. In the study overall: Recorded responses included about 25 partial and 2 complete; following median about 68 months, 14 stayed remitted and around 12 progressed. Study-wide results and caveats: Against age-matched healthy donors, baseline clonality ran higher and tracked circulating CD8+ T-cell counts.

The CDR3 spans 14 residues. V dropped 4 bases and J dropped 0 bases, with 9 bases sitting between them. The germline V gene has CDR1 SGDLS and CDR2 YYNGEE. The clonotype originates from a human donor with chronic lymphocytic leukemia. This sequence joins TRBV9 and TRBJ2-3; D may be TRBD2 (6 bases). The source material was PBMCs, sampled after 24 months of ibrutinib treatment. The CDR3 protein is CASSPGLSTDTQYF. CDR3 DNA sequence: TGTGCCAGCAGCCCGGGACTGAGCACAGATACGCAGTATTTT. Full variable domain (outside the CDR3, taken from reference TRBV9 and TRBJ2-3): DSGVTQTPKHLITATGQRVTLRCSPRSGDLSVYWYQQSLDQGLQFLIQYYNGEERAKGNILERFSAQQFPDLHSELNLSSLELGDSALYFCASSPGLSTDTQYFGPGTRLTVL.